These 26 T cell receptor beta chains share one sample of origin, sequenced in a study of long-term antiretroviral therapy in people with HIV. Survey-level resolution applied to immunoSEQ assay v3.0. Sequencing was performed with immunoSEQ multiplex PCR; in TCRdb, only in-frame clones are kept and a portion is missing. The sample carries roughly 15,000 clones, roughly 94% recorded once. The material sequenced was unsorted PBMCs, taken nearly 6.5 years after starting antiretroviral therapy. The receptors shown here come from a woman between 45 and 65 years old with HIV.

The gene calls are TRBV19 and TRBJ2-7, with D uncertain. Germline V gene sequence: CDR1 LNHDA, CDR2 SQIVND (reference sequence). The CDR3 loop spans 14 amino acids. Trimming left V 3 bases short and J 2 bases short, with 11 bases between. The CDR3 DNA sequence: TGTGCCAGTAGTATTAGCCAGCAGCCCTACGAGCAGTACTTC. Protein product: CASSISQQPYEQYF.

The J gene is TRBJ1-5, the V gene TRBV7-2, with D possibly being TRBD1 (5 bases). The length of the CDR3 is 16 residues. The germline CDR1 and CDR2 sequences are SGHTA and FQGNSA. Trimming removed 2 bases from V and 7 bases from J, with 18 bases in between. DNA for the CDR3: TGTGCCAGCAGCTTACGTCAGTCGATGGGGCGGCAGCCCCAGCATTTT. The encoded protein is CASSLRQSMGRQPQHF.

This chain uses TRBV2 with TRBJ1-6; D possibly corresponds to TRBD1 (6 bases). With 2 bases removed from V and 6 bases from J, the gap between germline ends came to 14 bases. This CDR3 has 16 amino acids. Germline V gene sequence: CDR1 SNHLY, CDR2 FYNNEI. The CDR3 DNA is TGTGCCAGCAGTGAATGGGACCAGGGGTCTAATTCACCCCTCCACTTT. Its protein product is CASSEWDQGSNSPLHF.

The genes are TRBV7-9 and TRBJ1-2, with D perhaps TRBD1 (5 bases). The V and J ends lost 2 bases and 4 bases respectively, with 14 bases between them. The CDR3 length is 15 residues. Germline V lookup: CDR1 SEHNR, CDR2 FQNEAQ (reference sequence). The CDR3 loop reads CASSLLGAPIYGYTF. The DNA of the CDR3 is TGTGCCAGCAGCTTATTAGGGGCCCCTATCTATGGCTACACCTTC.

This clone was detected only once. The J gene is TRBJ1-3, the V gene TRBV7-9; maybe TRBD1 (5 bases). CDR1 and CDR2 from the germline V gene are SEHNR and FQNEAQ (reference sequence). This CDR3 has 15 residues. Deletions cut 1 base from V and 0 bases from J, with 7 bases between. The CDR3: CASSLGDSSGNTIYF. CDR3 bases: TGTGCCAGCAGCTTAGGTGACAGCTCTGGAAACACCATATATTTT.

The chain couples TRBV4-2 to TRBJ2-7; TRBD2 aligns across 14 bases. The junction had 11 bases not matched to a gene; V was cut back by 0 bases and J by 4 bases. CDR3 length equals 19 residues. CDR1 is LGHNA and CDR2 is YNFKEQ in the germline V gene. CDR3 sequence: CASSQDHRRGLAGVYEQYF. CDR3 nucleotide sequence: TGTGCCAGCAGCCAAGATCACAGGAGGGGACTAGCGGGAGTATACGAGCAGTACTTC.

The V call is TRBV5-5, the J call TRBJ2-3; no reliable D call. The length of the CDR3 is 16 residues. Germline V CDR1 and CDR2: SGHKS, YYEKEE (reference sequence). V was cut by 0 bases and J by 1 base, with 12 bases left in between. CDR3 loop: CASSLAPSKGTDTQYF. CDR3 nucleotides: TGTGCCAGCAGCTTGGCCCCTAGTAAGGGCACAGATACGCAGTATTTT.

In this sample, this clone turned up once. The chain links TRBV7-9 to TRBJ2-3; D might be TRBD1 or TRBD2, each matching 7 bases. The V end lost 4 bases, the J end lost 4 bases, and 18 bases lay between the germline ends. The CDR3 loop spans 16 amino acids. Germline values: CDR1 SEHNR, CDR2 FQNEAQ (reference sequence). The CDR3, as DNA: TGTGCCAGCAGCTCCTACCTCAGGGGGGGCGCAGATACGCAGTATTTT. This gives the protein CASSSYLRGGADTQYF. The complete variable domain, with remaining parts taken from reference TRBV7-9 and TRBJ2-3, reads DTGVSQNPRHKITKRGQNVTFRCDPISEHNRLYWYRQTLGQGPEFLTYFQNEAQLEKSRLLSDRFSAERPKGSFSTLEIQRTEQGDSAMYLCASSSYLRGGADTQYFGPGTRLTVL.

The rearrangement uses TRBV11-3 and TRBJ2-3; weak D call: TRBD2 (6 bases). The germline gives CDR1 SGHNT, CDR2 YENEEA. Trimming pared 3 bases from V and 3 bases from J, leaving 13 bases between. The CDR3 is 15 amino acids. Here the CDR3 DNA reads TGTGCCAGCAGCTTCTCCGGGAGTCTAACAGATACGCAGTATTTT. This sequence encodes CASSFSGSLTDTQYF.

V and J are TRBV15 and TRBJ1-1; TRBD1 is a possible D gene (5 bases). This CDR3 spans 13 amino acids. CDR1 is LNHNV, CDR2 YYDKDF, per germline (reference sequence). The V end was cut by 5 bases, the J end by 3 bases, with 10 bases between. The CDR3 reads CATSEGWDTEAFF. CDR3 nucleotide sequence: TGTGCCACCAGCGAGGGGTGGGACACTGAAGCTTTCTTT.

The chain is built from TRBV4-2 and TRBJ1-2, with unresolved D. Trimming stripped 1 base from V and 3 bases from J, with 9 bases between. Germline CDR1 LGHNA, CDR2 YNFKEQ. The CDR3 is 14 amino acids. As DNA, the CDR3 is TGTGCCAGCAGCCAAGCGACGCGAGACTATGGCTACACCTTC. The encoded protein is CASSQATRDYGYTF.

The chain uses TRBV28 and TRBJ1-5; D is unresolved. The germline V gene has CDR1 MDHEN and CDR2 SYDVKM. The V end was cut by 4 bases, the J end by 1 base, with 11 bases between. The CDR3 has 15 residues. CDR3 in DNA: TGTGCCAGCAGTTCCACCGGGTGGAGCAATCAGCCCCAGCATTTT. Protein sequence: CASSSTGWSNQPQHF. The whole variable domain, remainder taken from reference TRBV28 and TRBJ1-5, is DVKVTQSSRYLVKRTGEKVFLECVQDMDHENMFWYRQDPGLGLRLIYFSYDVKMKEKGDIPEGYSVSREKKERFSLILESASTNQTSMYLCASSSTGWSNQPQHFGDGTRLSIL.

This chain joins TRBV6-5 and TRBJ1-1; 7 nucleotides match TRBD1. CDR3 length: 13 amino acids. Unmatched junction bases numbered 3, after V lost 2 bases and J lost 6 bases. Germline V gives CDR1 MNHEY, CDR2 SVGAGI. The CDR3 sequence: CASSYTGAAEAFF. The CDR3 DNA reads TGTGCCAGCAGTTACACAGGGGCAGCTGAAGCTTTCTTT.

The chain uses TRBV6-5 and TRBJ1-2; D call uncertain. Looked up from germline, CDR1 is MNHEY and CDR2 is SVGAGI. The V end lost 6 bases, the J end lost 4 bases, and 15 bases lay between the germline ends. This CDR3 is built from 14 residues. The CDR3 region is CASRSPGSLYGYTF. The DNA for the CDR3 is TGTGCCAGCAGGTCCCCCGGGAGCCTCTATGGCTACACCTTC.

The DNA of the CDR3 is TGTGCTAGCCTGGGGCAGGTTAATGAAAAACTGTTTTTT. Amino acid sequence: CASLGQVNEKLFF. The chain uses TRBV12-5 and TRBJ1-4; possible D gene TRBD1, 5 bases. The CDR3 runs to 13 residues. Germline-derived CDR1 and CDR2 are LGHNT and FRNRAP. The V end lost 9 bases, the J end lost 4 bases, and 12 bases lay between the germline ends.

This chain joins TRBV7-9 and TRBJ1-2; perhaps TRBD1 as D (5 bases). The CDR3 totals 16 residues. Germline-derived CDR1 and CDR2 are SEHNR and FQNEAQ (reference sequence). Trimming removed 5 bases from V and 5 bases from J, with 21 bases in between. CDR3 DNA sequence: TGTGCCAGCAGCCGTCATGACAGCCTCTCTTCGTATGGCTACACCTTC. Amino acids: CASSRHDSLSSYGYTF.

V gene TRBV19 combines with J gene TRBJ2-1; 7 bases fit TRBD1. Germline V gene lookup returns CDR1 LNHDA and CDR2 SQIVND (reference sequence). The CDR3 runs 14 residues. J lost 5 bases, V lost 7 bases, and 8 bases had no gene match. In DNA, the CDR3 is TGTGCCAGTACTCCGGGACAGAGAAACAATGAGCAGTTCTTC. Translated: CASTPGQRNNEQFF.

The rearrangement links TRBV19 to TRBJ2-7; 7 positions agree with TRBD1. Germline loops: CDR1 LNHDA, CDR2 SQIVND (reference sequence). V gave up 6 bases and J gave up 4 bases; unmatched junction bases: 9. The CDR3 is made up of 14 amino acids. DNA for the CDR3: TGTGCCAGTAGGCAACCGGGACAGAAGTACGAGCAGTACTTC. It yields the protein CASRQPGQKYEQYF.

CDR3 DNA sequence: TGTGCCAGCAGCCGCGGATGGACTAGTAGGCTATCGGAGCAGTACTTC. Residues: CASSRGWTSRLSEQYF. The chain recombines TRBV11-2 with TRBJ2-7; 7 bases match TRBD2. The J segment lost 7 bases and the V segment lost 5 bases, leaving 17 bases of the junction unmatched. Per the germline V gene, CDR1 is SGHAT and CDR2 is FQNNGV. The length of the CDR3 is 16 residues.

J is TRBJ1-1 and V is TRBV27; 10 bases align to TRBD1. The J segment lost 8 bases and the V segment lost 3 bases, leaving 3 bases of the junction unmatched. The CDR3 spans 13 residues. CDR1 is MNHEY, CDR2 SMNVEV, per germline (reference sequence). The CDR3 sequence: CASSFQTGGEAFF. In DNA, the CDR3 is TGTGCCAGCAGTTTCCAGACAGGGGGCGAAGCTTTCTTT.

The CDR3 sequence: CASSYSGGSYDEQYF. The DNA for the CDR3 is TGTGCCAGCAGTTACTCGGGGGGCTCTTATGACGAGCAGTACTTC. This chain connects TRBV6-5 to TRBJ2-7, with D perhaps being TRBD1 or TRBD2 (6 bases each). Per the germline V gene, CDR1 is MNHEY and CDR2 is SVGAGI. The V end lost 0 bases, the J end lost 5 bases, and 14 bases lay between the germline ends. This CDR3 is 15 amino acids long.

This chain links TRBV6-4 with TRBJ2-3; 9 bases are shared with TRBD2. The CDR3 spans 14 residues. Unmatched junction bases numbered 10, after V lost 10 bases and J lost 5 bases. Germline lookup yields CDR1 MRHNA and CDR2 SNTAGT. The CDR3 DNA sequence: TGTGCCACCTCGATTCTAGCGGGACTAGATACGCAGTATTTT. Its translation is CATSILAGLDTQYF.

The chain recombines TRBV4-1 with TRBJ2-7; D gene uncertain. This CDR3 comprises 15 residues. The V end was cut by 2 bases, the J end by 3 bases, with 14 bases between. Germline V gives CDR1 MGHRA, CDR2 YSYEKL. CDR3 sequence reads: CASSQSESTLYEQYF. DNA of the CDR3: TGCGCCAGCAGCCAATCAGAGAGTACCCTCTACGAGCAGTACTTC.

The chain joins TRBV5-5 to TRBJ2-7; perhaps TRBD1 as D (6 bases). The germline V gene encodes CDR1 SGHKS and CDR2 YYEKEE (reference sequence). Trimming removed 1 base at V and 6 bases at J, with 14 bases between. The CDR3 is 14 residues long. CDR3 residues: CASSLMGARAEQYF. CDR3 nucleotide sequence: TGTGCCAGCAGCTTGATGGGGGCGCGAGCCGAGCAGTACTTC. The full variable domain, completed using reference TRBV5-5 and TRBJ2-7, is DAGVTQSPTHLIKTRGQQVTLRCSPISGHKSVSWYQQVLGQGPQFIFQYYEKEERGRGNFPDRFSARQFPNYSSELNVNALLLGDSALYLCASSLMGARAEQYFGPGTRLTVT.

The gene calls are TRBV11-3 and TRBJ2-2; tentatively, D is TRBD1 (6 bases). There are 18 residues in the CDR3. Trimming left V 1 base short and J 0 bases short, with 15 bases between. CDR1 and CDR2 (germline): SGHNT, YENEEA. The CDR3 region has the DNA TGTGCCAGCAGCTTAGTAGGGGTCGGGACATCGAACACCGGGGAGCTGTTTTTT. This codes for CASSLVGVGTSNTGELFF. The full variable domain, with the rest looked up from reference TRBV11-3 and TRBJ2-2, is EAGVVQSPRYKIIEKKQPVAFWCNPISGHNTLYWYLQNLGQGPELLIRYENEEAVDDSQLPKDRFSAERLKGVDSTLKIQPAELGDSAVYLCASSLVGVGTSNTGELFFGEGSRLTVL.

The rearrangement joins TRBV5-4 to TRBJ2-1, with 8 bases lining up with TRBD2. The ends lost 0 bases at V and 14 bases at J; junction bases unmatched: 13. This CDR3 comprises 15 residues. CDR1 SGHNT and CDR2 YYREEE come from the germline V gene (reference sequence). CDR3 sequence (DNA): TGTGCCAGCAGCTTGGCGGCCGAGGTAGCGGGAAGGGAGTTCTTC. Translated, it gives CASSLAAEVAGREFF. The full variable domain, completed using reference TRBV5-4 and TRBJ2-1, is ETGVTQSPTHLIKTRGQQVTLRCSSQSGHNTVSWYQQALGQGPQFIFQYYREEENGRGNFPPRFSGLQFPNYSSELNVNALELDDSALYLCASSLAAEVAGREFFGPGTRLTVL.